This entry lists 25 T cell receptor beta chains sequenced from one sample in a study of memory CD4+ T cells and cytomegalovirus serostatus (dated by TCRdb to between 2018 and 2021). The protocol used for the library was the immunoSEQ multiplex PCR assay. Not all clones reach the TCRdb copy of this immuneACCESS table, which keeps in-frame sequences only. Checked studies attribute under half of the gap to unresolved V genes and leave the rest unexplained. Counted in this sample were about 42,000 clones; around 82% of them appeared once. The ten largest clones capture 0.94% of the sample. A FACSAria II was used to sort memory CD4+ T cells, defined as single viable CD3+CD4+CD8-CD45RO+ cells. The sequenced sample consisted of memory CD4+ T cells from blood. All receptors come from an adult in good health and CMV-seronegative.

Comment on this clone: One junction end disagrees with the germline gene, perhaps due to a read error. The rearrangement uses TRBV7-9 and TRBJ1-1, with a possible D match to TRBD1 (5 bases). The CDR3 length is 16 residues. Germline loops: CDR1 SEHNR, CDR2 FQNEAQ (reference sequence). The CDR3 here is CASRLGHPGLNTEAFF. In nucleotides, the CDR3 is TGTGCCAGCAGGTTAGGTCACCCGGGGCTGAACACTGAAGCTTTCTTT.

The chain has TRBV30 and TRBJ2-2, with 8 bases matching TRBD1. V was pared by 5 bases and J by 5 bases, with 4 bases of the junction left unmatched. CDR1 GTSNPN and CDR2 SVGIG come from the germline V gene (reference sequence). The CDR3 sequence is 13 residues long. The CDR3 sequence: CAWETGETGELFF. In nucleotides, the CDR3 is TGTGCCTGGGAGACAGGGGAAACCGGGGAGCTGTTTTTT.

This sequence joins TRBV2 and TRBJ1-4; D might be TRBD1 (5 bases). Trimming shortened V by 4 bases and J by 1 base, and 13 bases separated the two germline ends. CDR3 size: 16 residues. The V gene's germline CDR1 is SNHLY and CDR2 FYNNEI. The CDR3 sequence: CASSAGQGVTNEKLFF. CDR3 in DNA: TGTGCCAGCAGTGCAGGGCAGGGCGTAACTAATGAAAAACTGTTTTTT.

V and J are TRBV11-3 and TRBJ2-1; 9 bases map to TRBD1. Germline assignment: CDR1 SGHNT and CDR2 YENEEA. V shed 5 bases, J shed 4 bases, and the junction held 6 bases outside the gene matches. CDR3 length equals 15 residues. For the CDR3, the DNA is TGTGCCAGCAGCCGAGGGGGGACAGGGTACAATGAGCAGTTCTTC. Amino acids: CASSRGGTGYNEQFF.

V is TRBV4-2 and J is TRBJ2-2, with D uncertain. In germline, CDR1 is LGHNA, CDR2 YNFKEQ. This CDR3 spans 15 amino acids. V shed 5 bases and J shed 6 bases, with 16 bases lying between them. The CDR3 coding sequence is TGTGCCAGCAGCACGCGGCAAGTGAGCCCCGGGGAGCTGTTTTTT. It translates to CASSTRQVSPGELFF.

This rearrangement joins TRBV18 to TRBJ2-1; D is undetermined. The V end lost 3 bases, the J end lost 4 bases, and 13 bases lay between the germline ends. The CDR3 runs to 15 residues. The germline CDR1 and CDR2 sequences are KGHSH and LQKENI. The CDR3 nucleotides are TGTGCCAGCTCACCCTCCCAACGATATTACAATGAGCAGTTCTTC. Its translation: CASSPSQRYYNEQFF.

This clone was counted a single time. This rearrangement joins TRBV10-1 to TRBJ2-5; 7 bases are shared with TRBD2. CDR1 and CDR2 from the germline V gene are WNHNN and SYGVQD (reference sequence). The CDR3 has 14 amino acids. Trimming cost V 8 bases and J 3 bases; bases outside gene matches: 9. The CDR3 nucleotides are TGCGCCAGCGTTGGGGGGGGGAGAGAAGAGACCCAGTACTTC. This translates into CASVGGGREETQYF.

This rearrangement joins TRBV4-2 to TRBJ2-5; TRBD1 is a possible D gene (6 bases). V was trimmed by 4 bases and J by 2 bases, leaving 17 bases between them. The CDR3 is made up of 16 amino acids. Germline-derived CDR1 and CDR2 are LGHNA and YNFKEQ. The chain's CDR3 is CASSPGVGVLQETQYF. CDR3 in DNA: TGTGCCAGCAGCCCAGGGGTTGGGGTATTGCAAGAGACCCAGTACTTC.

This chain links TRBV7-9 with TRBJ2-2, with no clear D. The CDR3 is 14 residues long. V was clipped by 5 bases and J by 2 bases, with 9 bases between them. CDR1 is SEHNR, CDR2 FQNEAQ, per germline (reference sequence). The CDR3 is CASSLHSNTGELFF. The CDR3, as DNA: TGTGCCAGCAGCCTACACAGCAACACCGGGGAGCTGTTTTTT.

J is TRBJ2-1 and V is TRBV15; D call uncertain. Germline CDR1 reads LNHNV; CDR2 reads YYDKDF (reference sequence). The CDR3 covers 15 residues. Between the trimmed V and J ends, which lost 5 bases and 8 bases, there was a span of 19 bases. The CDR3 loop is CATSRTGPKRDEQFF. CDR3 sequence (DNA): TGTGCCACCAGCCGTACCGGGCCAAAGAGAGATGAGCAGTTCTTC.

V is TRBV2 and J is TRBJ2-2; 8 positions match TRBD2. Trimming removed 5 bases from V and 6 bases from J; junction bases left unmatched: 5. The CDR3 covers 14 residues. Germline loops: CDR1 SNHLY, CDR2 FYNNEI. CDR3 sequence (DNA): TGTGCCAGCAGTCTAGCGGGCCGGTCCGGGGAGCTGTTTTTT. Encoded protein: CASSLAGRSGELFF.

The CDR3 bases are TGTGCCAGCAGCTTAGGTGGGGCCAACGTCCTGACTTTC. As protein: CASSLGGANVLTF. The chain links TRBV7-3 to TRBJ2-6; D gene ambiguous. The CDR3 runs 13 residues. Deletions cut 2 bases from V and 3 bases from J, with 2 bases between. Germline CDR1 SGHTA, CDR2 FQGTGA.

The chain is built from TRBV7-2 and TRBJ1-3; 7 nucleotides align to TRBD1. V dropped 5 bases and J dropped 0; count of bases not matched to a gene: 7. The CDR3 totals 16 residues. In germline, CDR1 is SGHTA, CDR2 FQGNSA. The CDR3 coding sequence is TGTGCCAGCAGCCTGGGACAGCTGAGCTCTGGAAACACCATATATTTT. Protein sequence: CASSLGQLSSGNTIYF.

This chain connects TRBV2 to TRBJ1-3; no clear D. CDR1 is SNHLY, CDR2 FYNNEI, per germline. Deletions cut 5 bases from V and 0 bases from J, with 8 bases between. The CDR3 extends over 14 amino acids. Here the CDR3 DNA reads TGTGCCAGCAGTCGGGATTTCTCTGGAAACACCATATATTTT. Translation: CASSRDFSGNTIYF.

The chain is built from TRBV19 and TRBJ1-5; no reliable D call. The V and J ends lost 3 bases and 7 bases respectively, with 7 bases between them. The CDR3 runs 12 residues. Germline CDR1 is LNHDA and CDR2 is SQIVND (reference sequence). In DNA, the CDR3 is TGTGCCAGTAGTATCGGCCTCCAGCCCCAGCATTTT. Translating gives CASSIGLQPQHF.

The chain is built from TRBV19 and TRBJ1-2; the D is unclear. This CDR3 is 12 amino acids long. Per germline, CDR1 LNHDA and CDR2 SQIVND (reference sequence). Between the trimmed V and J ends, which lost 5 bases and 9 bases, there was a span of 13 bases. The CDR3, as DNA: TGTGCCAGTAGTCCCCGGGGAGGGCGCTACACCTTC. This sequence encodes CASSPRGGRYTF.

This clone was seen a few times. The genes are TRBV7-2 and TRBJ1-2, with D uncertain. The V and J ends lost 5 bases and 8 bases respectively, with 15 bases between them. Per germline, CDR1 SGHTA and CDR2 FQGNSA. The CDR3 is 13 amino acids. The CDR3 DNA is TGTGCCAGCAGCGATCTCAGCACGAGAGGCTACACCTTC. Its translation is CASSDLSTRGYTF.

The chain links TRBV19 to TRBJ1-5; D is perhaps TRBD1 (6 bases). V lost 8 bases, J lost 3 bases, and 11 bases lay in between. The CDR3 contains 13 residues. The germline CDR1 and CDR2 sequences are LNHDA and SQIVND (reference sequence). The CDR3 loop reads CASGRQDNQPQHF. Written as DNA, the CDR3 is TGTGCCAGTGGACGACAGGACAATCAGCCCCAGCATTTT.

The chain has TRBV6-1 and TRBJ1-6; D is possibly TRBD1 (5 bases). Germline CDR1 and CDR2: MNHNS and SASEGT. The CDR3 loop spans 16 amino acids. V lost 0 bases to trimming and J lost 3 bases, with 9 bases between them. The CDR3 loop is CASSEAGGFYNSPLHF. CDR3 sequence (DNA): TGTGCCAGCAGTGAAGCGGGGGGATTCTATAATTCACCCCTCCACTTT.

The chain combines TRBV7-9 with TRBJ2-4; TRBD2 matches at 9 bases. This CDR3 region has 14 residues. The V segment lost 3 bases and the J segment 5 bases; nucleotides outside the gene matches: 2. Germline assignment: CDR1 SEHNR and CDR2 FQNEAQ (reference sequence). The CDR3, as DNA: TGTGCCAGCAGCTTTAAGCGGGGGGAAAACATTCAGTACTTC. Amino acid sequence: CASSFKRGENIQYF.

This chain joins TRBV9 and TRBJ2-3, with D perhaps matching TRBD2 (6 bases). Germline V gene sequence: CDR1 SGDLS, CDR2 YYNGEE. This CDR3 comprises 15 residues. V was trimmed by 5 bases and J by 2 bases, leaving 15 bases between them. The CDR3 reads CASSPGTLYTDTQYF. The CDR3 DNA follows: TGTGCCAGCAGTCCGGGGACTCTATACACAGATACGCAGTATTTT.

The chain joins TRBV5-6 to TRBJ1-6; D is unclear. With 1 base removed from V and 9 bases from J, the gap between germline ends came to 14 bases. The germline CDR1 and CDR2 sequences are SGHDT and YYEEEE. This CDR3 spans 15 amino acids. The CDR3 DNA reads as TGTGCCAGCAGCTTGAACCTTCTGAAAACTTCACCCCTCCACTTT. Protein: CASSLNLLKTSPLHF.

The table lists this clone with a few counts. The CDR3 reads CASSRNGHLQDSGANVLTF. The CDR3 DNA follows: TGCGCCAGCAGCCGAAATGGGCATCTCCAGGACTCTGGGGCCAACGTCCTGACTTTC. The gene calls are TRBV4-3 and TRBJ2-6, with unresolved D. In germline, CDR1 is LGHNA, CDR2 YSLEER. The CDR3 contains 19 residues. V was trimmed by 4 bases and J by 0 bases, leaving 19 bases between them.

V usage is TRBV28 and J usage is TRBJ2-3; D is possibly TRBD2 (6 bases). Trimming took off 5 bases at V and 2 bases at J, with 14 bases between the two ends. CDR1 and CDR2 from the germline V gene are MDHEN and SYDVKM. The CDR3 runs to 15 residues. CDR3 coding DNA: TGTGCCAGCAGTGGGGGACCGGGGGACACAGATACGCAGTATTTT. It yields the protein CASSGGPGDTDTQYF. The whole variable domain, filled in from reference TRBV28 and TRBJ2-3, reads DVKVTQSSRYLVKRTGEKVFLECVQDMDHENMFWYRQDPGLGLRLIYFSYDVKMKEKGDIPEGYSVSREKKERFSLILESASTNQTSMYLCASSGGPGDTDTQYFGPGTRLTVL.

Notes on this clone: At one of its ends the junction is not consistent with the germline gene, which may arise from a read error. This sequence joins TRBV5-4 and TRBJ1-4, with 10 bases aligning to TRBD1. The CDR3 extends over 14 amino acids. Germline CDR1 and CDR2: SGHNT and YYREEE (reference sequence). The DNA for the CDR3 is TGTGCCAGCAGCATGACAGGGGGCAACGAAAGACTGTTTTTT. Translation gives CASSMTGGNERLFF.